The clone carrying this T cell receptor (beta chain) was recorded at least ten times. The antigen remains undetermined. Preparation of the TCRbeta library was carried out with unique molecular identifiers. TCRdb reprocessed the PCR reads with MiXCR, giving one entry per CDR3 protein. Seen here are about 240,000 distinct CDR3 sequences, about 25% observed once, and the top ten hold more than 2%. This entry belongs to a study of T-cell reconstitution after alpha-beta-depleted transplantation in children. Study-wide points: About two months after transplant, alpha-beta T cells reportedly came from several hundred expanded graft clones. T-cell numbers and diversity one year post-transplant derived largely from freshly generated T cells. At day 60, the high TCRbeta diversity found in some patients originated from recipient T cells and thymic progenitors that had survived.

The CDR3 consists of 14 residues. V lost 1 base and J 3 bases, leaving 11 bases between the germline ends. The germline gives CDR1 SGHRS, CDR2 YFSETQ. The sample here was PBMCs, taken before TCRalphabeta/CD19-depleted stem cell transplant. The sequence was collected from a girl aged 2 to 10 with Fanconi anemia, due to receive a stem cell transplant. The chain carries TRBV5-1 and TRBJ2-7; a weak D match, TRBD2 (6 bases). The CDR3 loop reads CASSLNSGDYEQYF. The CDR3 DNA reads TGCGCCAGCAGCTTGAATTCGGGAGACTACGAGCAGTACTTC.